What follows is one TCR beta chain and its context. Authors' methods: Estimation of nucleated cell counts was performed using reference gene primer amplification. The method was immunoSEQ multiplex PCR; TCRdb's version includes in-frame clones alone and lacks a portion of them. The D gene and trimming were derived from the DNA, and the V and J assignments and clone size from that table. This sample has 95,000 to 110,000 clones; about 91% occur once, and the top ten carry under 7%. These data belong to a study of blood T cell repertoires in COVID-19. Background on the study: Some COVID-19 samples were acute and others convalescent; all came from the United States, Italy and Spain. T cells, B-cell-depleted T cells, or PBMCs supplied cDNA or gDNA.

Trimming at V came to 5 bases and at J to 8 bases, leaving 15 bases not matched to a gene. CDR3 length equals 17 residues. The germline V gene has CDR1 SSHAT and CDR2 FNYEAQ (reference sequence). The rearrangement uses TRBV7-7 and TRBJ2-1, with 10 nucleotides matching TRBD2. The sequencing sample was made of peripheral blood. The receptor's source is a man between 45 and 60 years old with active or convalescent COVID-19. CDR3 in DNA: TGTGCCAGCAGCCCACTCAGGCTAGCGGGAGTTACGGATGAGCAGTTCTTC. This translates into CASSPLRLAGVTDEQFF.